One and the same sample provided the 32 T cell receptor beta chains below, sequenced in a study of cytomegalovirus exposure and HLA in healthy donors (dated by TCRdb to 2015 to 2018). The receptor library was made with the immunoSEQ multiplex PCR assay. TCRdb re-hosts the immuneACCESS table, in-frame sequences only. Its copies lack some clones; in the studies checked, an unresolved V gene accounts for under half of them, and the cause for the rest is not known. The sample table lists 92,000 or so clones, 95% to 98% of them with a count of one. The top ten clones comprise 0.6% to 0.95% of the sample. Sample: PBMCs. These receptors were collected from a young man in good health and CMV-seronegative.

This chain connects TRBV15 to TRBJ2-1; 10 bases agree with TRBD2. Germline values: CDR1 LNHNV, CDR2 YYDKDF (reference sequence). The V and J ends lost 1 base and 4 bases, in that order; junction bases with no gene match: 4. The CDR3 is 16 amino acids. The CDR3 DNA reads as TGTGCCACCAGCAGAGGTGAAGCGGGAGGGTACAATGAGCAGTTCTTC. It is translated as CATSRGEAGGYNEQFF.

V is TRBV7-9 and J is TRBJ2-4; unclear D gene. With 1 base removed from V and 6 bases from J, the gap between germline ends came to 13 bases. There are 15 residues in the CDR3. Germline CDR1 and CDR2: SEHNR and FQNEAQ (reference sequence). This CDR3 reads CASSLVLGIVNIQYF. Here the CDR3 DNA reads TGTGCCAGCAGCTTAGTTCTAGGTATCGTAAACATTCAGTACTTC.

The CDR3 region is CASSYRGTNYGYTF. CDR3 DNA: TGTGCCAGCAGCTACAGGGGGACTAACTATGGCTACACCTTC. The chain couples TRBV5-4 to TRBJ1-2; TRBD1 agrees at 8 bases. Germline V CDR1 and CDR2: SGHNT, YYREEE (reference sequence). V lost 3 bases and J lost 0; bases outside the gene matches: 1. CDR3 length: 14 residues.

Written as DNA, the CDR3 is TGTGCCAGTAAAGAGACAGGGGACCATTACGAGCAGTACTTC. Translated: CASKETGDHYEQYF. This chain joins TRBV19 and TRBJ2-7; 8 nucleotides align to TRBD1. The CDR3 sequence is 14 residues long. The germline V gene encodes CDR1 LNHDA and CDR2 SQIVND (reference sequence). J was trimmed by 4 bases and V by 7 bases; bases with no gene match: 9.

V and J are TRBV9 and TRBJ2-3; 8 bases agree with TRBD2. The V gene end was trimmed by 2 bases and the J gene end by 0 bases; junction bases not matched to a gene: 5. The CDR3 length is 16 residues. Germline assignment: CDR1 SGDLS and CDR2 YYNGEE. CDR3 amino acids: CASSVSSGYSTDTQYF. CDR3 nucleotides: TGTGCCAGCAGCGTGTCTAGCGGGTACAGCACAGATACGCAGTATTTT.

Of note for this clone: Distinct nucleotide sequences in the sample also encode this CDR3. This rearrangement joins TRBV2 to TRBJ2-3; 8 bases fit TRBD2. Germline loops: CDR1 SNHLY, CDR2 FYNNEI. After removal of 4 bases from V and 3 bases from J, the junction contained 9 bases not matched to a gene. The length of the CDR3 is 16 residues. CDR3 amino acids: CASSVEASGRTDTQYF. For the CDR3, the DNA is TGTGCCAGCAGTGTGGAGGCTAGCGGGCGTACAGATACGCAGTATTTT.

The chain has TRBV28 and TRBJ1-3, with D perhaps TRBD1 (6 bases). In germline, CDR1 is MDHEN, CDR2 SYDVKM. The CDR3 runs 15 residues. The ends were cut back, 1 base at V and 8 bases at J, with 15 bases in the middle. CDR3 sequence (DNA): TGTGCCAGCAGTTTATCGCGGGGGCTTGTATACACCATATATTTT. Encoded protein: CASSLSRGLVYTIYF.

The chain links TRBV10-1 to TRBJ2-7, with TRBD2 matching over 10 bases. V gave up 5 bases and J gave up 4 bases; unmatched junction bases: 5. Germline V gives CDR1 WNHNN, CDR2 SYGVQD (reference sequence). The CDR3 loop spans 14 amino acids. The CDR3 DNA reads TGCGCCAGCAGTCCTAGCGGGAGTGGGTACGAGCAGTACTTC. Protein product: CASSPSGSGYEQYF.

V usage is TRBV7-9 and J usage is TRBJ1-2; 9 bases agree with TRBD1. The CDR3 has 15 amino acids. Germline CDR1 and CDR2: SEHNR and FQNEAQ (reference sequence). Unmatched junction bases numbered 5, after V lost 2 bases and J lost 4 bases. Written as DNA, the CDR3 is TGTGCCAGCAGCTTAACAGGGGGCAAAGGCTATGGCTACACCTTC. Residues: CASSLTGGKGYGYTF.

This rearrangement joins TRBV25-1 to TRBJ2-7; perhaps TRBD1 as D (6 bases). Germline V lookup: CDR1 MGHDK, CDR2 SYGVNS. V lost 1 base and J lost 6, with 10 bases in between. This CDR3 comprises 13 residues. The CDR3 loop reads CASSESGAFEQYV. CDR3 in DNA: TGTGCCAGCAGTGAATCAGGGGCATTCGAGCAGTACGTC.

CDR3 region: CASSLAADSTFDEQYV. The DNA of the CDR3 is TGTGCCAGCAGCTTGGCTGCGGACAGTACGTTCGACGAGCAGTACGTC. The gene calls are TRBV5-6 and TRBJ2-7; the D gene is possibly TRBD1 (6 bases). With 0 bases removed from V and 5 bases from J, the gap between germline ends came to 18 bases. This CDR3 contains 16 residues. Germline lookup yields CDR1 SGHDT and CDR2 YYEEEE.

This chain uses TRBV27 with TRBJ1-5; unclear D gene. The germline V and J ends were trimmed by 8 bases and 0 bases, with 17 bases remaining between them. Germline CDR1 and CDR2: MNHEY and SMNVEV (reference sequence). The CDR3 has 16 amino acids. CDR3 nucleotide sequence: TGTGCCAGCTCCCGCGGGTTCGGGAATAGCAATCAGCCCCAGCATTTT. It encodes CASSRGFGNSNQPQHF.

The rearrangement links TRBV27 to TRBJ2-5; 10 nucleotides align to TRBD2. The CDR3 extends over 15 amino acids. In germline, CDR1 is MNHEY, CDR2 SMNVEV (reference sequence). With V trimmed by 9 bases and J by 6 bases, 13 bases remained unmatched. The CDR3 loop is CARGQAGGPPKTQYF. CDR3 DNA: TGTGCCAGGGGACAAGCGGGAGGGCCTCCGAAGACCCAGTACTTC.

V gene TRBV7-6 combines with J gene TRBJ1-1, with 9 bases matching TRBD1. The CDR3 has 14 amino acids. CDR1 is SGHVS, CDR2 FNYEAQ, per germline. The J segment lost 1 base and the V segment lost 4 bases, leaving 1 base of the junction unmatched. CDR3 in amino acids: CASSWGQGNTEAFF. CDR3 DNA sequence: TGTGCCAGCAGCTGGGGACAGGGGAACACTGAAGCTTTCTTT.

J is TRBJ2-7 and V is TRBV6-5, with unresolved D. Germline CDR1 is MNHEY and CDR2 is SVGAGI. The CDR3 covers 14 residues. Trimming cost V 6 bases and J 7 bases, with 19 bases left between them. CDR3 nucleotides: TGTGCCAGCAGCCCCTTGGGCAGGTCTTGGGAGCAGTACGTC. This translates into CASSPLGRSWEQYV.

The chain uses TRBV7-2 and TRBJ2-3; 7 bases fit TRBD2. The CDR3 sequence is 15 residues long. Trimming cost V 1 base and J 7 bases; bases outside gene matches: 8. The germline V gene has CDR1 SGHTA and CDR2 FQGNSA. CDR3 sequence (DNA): TGTGCCAGCAGCTTAGTCGGGGGAGGGGTGAATACGCAGTATTTT. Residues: CASSLVGGGVNTQYF. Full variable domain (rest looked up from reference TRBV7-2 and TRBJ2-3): GAGVSQSPSNKVTEKGKDVELRCDPISGHTALYWYRQSLGQGLEFLIYFQGNSAPDKSGLPSDRFSAERTGGSVSTLTIQRTQQEDSAVYLCASSLVGGGVNTQYFGPGTRLTVL.

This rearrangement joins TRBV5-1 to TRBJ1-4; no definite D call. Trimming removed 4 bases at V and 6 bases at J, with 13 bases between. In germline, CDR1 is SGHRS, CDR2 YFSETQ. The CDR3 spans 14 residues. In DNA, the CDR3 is TGCGCCAGCAGCCTGGTTGGAAGCGATGAAAAACTGTTTTTT. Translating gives CASSLVGSDEKLFF.

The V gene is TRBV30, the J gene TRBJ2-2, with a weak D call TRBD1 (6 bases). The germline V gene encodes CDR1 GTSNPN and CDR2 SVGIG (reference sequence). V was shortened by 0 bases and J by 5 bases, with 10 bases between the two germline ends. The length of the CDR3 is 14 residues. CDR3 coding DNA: TGTGCCTGGAGTGTATCAGGGGTTACCGGGGAGCTGTTTTTT. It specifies CAWSVSGVTGELFF. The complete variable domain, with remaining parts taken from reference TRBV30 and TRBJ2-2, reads SQTIHQWPATLVQPVGSPLSLECTVEGTSNPNLYWYRQAAGRGLQLLFYSVGIGQISSEVPQNLSASRPQDRQFILSSKKLLLSDSGFYLCAWSVSGVTGELFFGEGSRLTVL.

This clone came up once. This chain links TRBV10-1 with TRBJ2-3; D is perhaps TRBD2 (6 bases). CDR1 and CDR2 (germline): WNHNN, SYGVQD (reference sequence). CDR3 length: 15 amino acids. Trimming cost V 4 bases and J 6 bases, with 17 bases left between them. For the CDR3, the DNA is TGCGCCAGCAGTGCAGGGACTGAGTTTCGGGATACGCAGTATTTT. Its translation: CASSAGTEFRDTQYF.

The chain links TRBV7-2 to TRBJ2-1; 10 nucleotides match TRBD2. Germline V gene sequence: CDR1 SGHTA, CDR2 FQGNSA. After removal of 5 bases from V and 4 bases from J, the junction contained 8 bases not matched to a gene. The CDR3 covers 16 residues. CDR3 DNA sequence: TGTGCCAGCAGCCTAGTCGGGACTAGCGTATACAATGAGCAGTTCTTC. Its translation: CASSLVGTSVYNEQFF.

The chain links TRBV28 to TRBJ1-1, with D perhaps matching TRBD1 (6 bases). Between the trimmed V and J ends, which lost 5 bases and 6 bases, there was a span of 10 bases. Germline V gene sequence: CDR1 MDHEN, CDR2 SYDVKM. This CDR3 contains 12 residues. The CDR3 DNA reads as TGTGCCAGCAGTAAACAGGGTCCTGAAGCTTTCTTT. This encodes CASSKQGPEAFF.

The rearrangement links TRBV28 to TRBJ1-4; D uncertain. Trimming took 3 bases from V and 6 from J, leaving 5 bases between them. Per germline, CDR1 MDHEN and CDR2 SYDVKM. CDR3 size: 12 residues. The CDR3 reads CASSLTYEKLFF. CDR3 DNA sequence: TGTGCCAGCAGTTTGACTTATGAAAAACTGTTTTTT.

CDR3 coding DNA: TGTGCTACCGATGGGGGGGCTCGGACCGGGGAGCTGTTTTTT. Its protein product is CATDGGARTGELFF. V gene TRBV12-5 combines with J gene TRBJ2-2; tentative D call: TRBD2 (7 bases). Trimming removed 10 bases at V and 5 bases at J, with 17 bases between. The V gene's germline CDR1 is LGHNT and CDR2 FRNRAP. The length of the CDR3 is 14 residues. Full variable domain (missing parts from reference TRBV12-5 and TRBJ2-2): DARVTQTPRHKVTEMGQEVTMRCQPILGHNTVFWYRQTMMQGLELLAYFRNRAPLDDSGMPKDRFSAEMPDATLATLKIQPSEPRDSAVYFCATDGGARTGELFFGEGSRLTVL.

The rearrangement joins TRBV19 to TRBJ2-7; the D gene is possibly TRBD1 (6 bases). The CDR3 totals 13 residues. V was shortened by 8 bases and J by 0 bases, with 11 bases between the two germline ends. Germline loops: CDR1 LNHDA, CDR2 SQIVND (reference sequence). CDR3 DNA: TGTGCCAGTGGTGACAGGAGCTCCTACGAGCAGTACTTC. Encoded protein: CASGDRSSYEQYF.

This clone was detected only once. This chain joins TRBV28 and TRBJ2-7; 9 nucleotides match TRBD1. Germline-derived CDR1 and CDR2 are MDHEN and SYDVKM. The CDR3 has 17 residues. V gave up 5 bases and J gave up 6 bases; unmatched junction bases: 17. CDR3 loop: CASSPTTGGTRRFEQYV. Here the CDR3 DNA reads TGTGCCAGCAGTCCAACGACAGGGGGTACAAGGCGGTTCGAGCAGTACGTC.

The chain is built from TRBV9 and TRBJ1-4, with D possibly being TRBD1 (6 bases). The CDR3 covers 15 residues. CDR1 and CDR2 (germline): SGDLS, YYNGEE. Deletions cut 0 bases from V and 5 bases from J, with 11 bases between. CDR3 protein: CASSVDTGWNEKLFF. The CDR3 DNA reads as TGTGCCAGCAGCGTAGATACAGGGTGGAATGAAAAACTGTTTTTT.

DNA of the CDR3: TGCGCCAGCAGCCATATAACCAGACTCAACACTGAAGCTTTCTTT. Translating gives CASSHITRLNTEAFF. The V gene is TRBV4-3, the J gene TRBJ1-1; D is undetermined. The CDR3 loop spans 15 amino acids. Trimming stripped 3 bases from V and 2 bases from J, with 13 bases between. From germline, CDR1 is LGHNA and CDR2 YSLEER.

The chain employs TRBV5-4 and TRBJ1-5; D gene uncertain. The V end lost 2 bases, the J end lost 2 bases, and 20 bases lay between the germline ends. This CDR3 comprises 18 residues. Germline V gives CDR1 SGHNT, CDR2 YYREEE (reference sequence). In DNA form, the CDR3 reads TGTGCCAGCAGCTTTAGAGGTCAAGGCGGAAAGGGCAATCAGCCCCAGCATTTT. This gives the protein CASSFRGQGGKGNQPQHF.

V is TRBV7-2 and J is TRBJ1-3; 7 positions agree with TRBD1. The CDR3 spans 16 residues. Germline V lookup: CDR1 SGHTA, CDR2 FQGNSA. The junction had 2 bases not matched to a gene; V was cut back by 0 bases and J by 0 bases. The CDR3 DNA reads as TGTGCCAGCAGCTTAGCAGGGGGCAACTCTGGAAACACCATATATTTT. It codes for CASSLAGGNSGNTIYF.

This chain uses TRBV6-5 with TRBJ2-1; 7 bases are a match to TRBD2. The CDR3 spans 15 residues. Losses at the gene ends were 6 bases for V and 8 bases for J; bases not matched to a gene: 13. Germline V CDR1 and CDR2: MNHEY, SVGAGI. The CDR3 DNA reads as TGTGCCAGCAGGGGGGGGTTGGGTTCAGCGGATGAGCAGTTCTTC. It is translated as CASRGGLGSADEQFF.

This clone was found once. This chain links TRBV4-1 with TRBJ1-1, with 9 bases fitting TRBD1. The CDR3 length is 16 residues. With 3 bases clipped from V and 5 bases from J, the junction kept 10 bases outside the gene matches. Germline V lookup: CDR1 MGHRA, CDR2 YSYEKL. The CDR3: CASSHTGGAGRTEAFF. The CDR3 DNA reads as TGCGCCAGCAGCCATACAGGGGGCGCGGGGCGTACTGAAGCTTTCTTT.

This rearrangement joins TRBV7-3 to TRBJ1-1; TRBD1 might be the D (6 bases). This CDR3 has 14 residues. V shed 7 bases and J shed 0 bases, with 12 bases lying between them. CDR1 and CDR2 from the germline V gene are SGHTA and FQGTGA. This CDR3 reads CASTLDSLNTEAFF. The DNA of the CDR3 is TGTGCCAGCACCCTGGACAGCCTGAACACTGAAGCTTTCTTT.